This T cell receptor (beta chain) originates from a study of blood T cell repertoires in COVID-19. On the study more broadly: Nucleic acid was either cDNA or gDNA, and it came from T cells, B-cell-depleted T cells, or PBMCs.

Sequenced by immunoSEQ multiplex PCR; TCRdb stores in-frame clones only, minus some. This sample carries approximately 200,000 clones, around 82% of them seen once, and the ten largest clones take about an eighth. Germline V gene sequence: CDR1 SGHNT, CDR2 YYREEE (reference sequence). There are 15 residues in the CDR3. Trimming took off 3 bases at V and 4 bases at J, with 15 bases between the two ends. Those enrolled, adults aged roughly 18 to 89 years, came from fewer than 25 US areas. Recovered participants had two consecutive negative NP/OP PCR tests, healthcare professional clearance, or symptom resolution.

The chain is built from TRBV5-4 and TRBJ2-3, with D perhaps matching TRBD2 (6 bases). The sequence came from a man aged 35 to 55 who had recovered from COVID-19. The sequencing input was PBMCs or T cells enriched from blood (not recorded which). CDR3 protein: CASSSQGGNPDTQYF. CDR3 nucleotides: TGTGCCAGCAGCTCCCAAGGCGGGAACCCAGATACGCAGTATTTT.